This T cell receptor beta chain comes out of a study of regulatory T cells in long-lasting Graves disease. General study findings and limits: Lower TCR diversity characterized persistent Graves' patients relative to newly diagnosed patients.

Germline CDR1 MGHRA, CDR2 YSYEKL. The CDR3 extends over 17 amino acids. V was pared by 2 bases and J by 0 bases, with 6 bases of the junction left unmatched. This clonotype was recorded a few times. Its antigen remains unidentified. Sample time point: newly diagnosed GD, antithyroid drugs for less than 3 months. PBMCs were the source of the RNA used for TCR sequencing. iRepertoire HTBI primers and Arm-PCR of CDR3 regions built TCR beta libraries. TCRdb independently ran MiXCR on the multiplex PCR reads; one entry per CDR3 protein. This sample has about 540,000 distinct CDR3 sequences, with about 13% found just once. Separately, the same data were catalogued under a study of T cells in Graves' hyperthyroidism and ophthalmopathy. That source adds: The HTBI primer set served for first-round RT-PCR of the TCR CDR3.

The rearrangement uses TRBV4-1 and TRBJ2-4; 8 bases agree with TRBD2. The sequenced sample was peripheral blood mononuclear cells (PBMCs), obtained at new diagnosis, from a patient treated with antithyroid drugs. The TCR originated in a man aged 25 to 40 with Graves disease. The CDR3 is CASSQPTSGLAKNIQYF. The DNA of the CDR3 is TGCGCCAGCAGCCAACCAACTAGCGGCTTAGCCAAAAACATTCAGTACTTC.